The 2 T cell receptor beta chains in this list originate from one sample, sequenced in a study of T-cell memory formation after mild COVID-19. TCRdb reanalysed the 5' RACE reads using MiXCR and keeps one entry per CDR3 protein. The profile shows a few hundred thousand distinct CDR3 sequences, 8.5% to 9.5% of them singletons. The sequenced sample consisted of PBMCs or a T cell subset sorted from them (not recorded which). These receptor sequences come from a young man who had mild COVID-19 (a few samples of this study predate the infection). Cell type and time point are not known.

This clonotype was seen more than once but under ten times. The chain joins TRBV5-1 to TRBJ1-1; perhaps TRBD1 as D (6 bases). The CDR3 loop spans 13 amino acids. Germline V lookup: CDR1 SGHRS, CDR2 YFSETQ. Trimming shortened V by 2 bases and J by 11 bases, and 16 bases separated the two germline ends. Here the CDR3 DNA reads TGCGCCAGCAGCTTCCCAGGGGTGGCGGTCGCTTTCTTT. It is translated as CASSFPGVAVAFF.

The chain recombines TRBV27 with TRBJ1-5; no clear D. CDR3 length: 13 amino acids. Germline V gene sequence: CDR1 MNHEY, CDR2 SMNVEV (reference sequence). Trimming took 2 bases from V and 4 from J, leaving 6 bases between them. Written as DNA, the CDR3 is TGTGCCAGCAGTTTAGGCTGGAATCAGCCCCAGCATTTT. Translation gives CASSLGWNQPQHF.